This T cell receptor beta chain was recovered during a study of response to subunit inactivated influenza vaccine. Study-level points and caveats: The study's authors posited that every seasonal influenza vaccination enlists few new T cells.

V was cut by 4 bases and J by 4 bases, with 11 bases left in between. This CDR3 is built from 15 residues. CDR1 and CDR2 from the germline V gene are MDHEN and SYDVKM. A single record per CDR3 protein comes from TCRdb applying MiXCR to the RT-PCR reads. The table records 250,000 to 350,000 distinct CDR3 sequences, around 22% of them present only once. This clonotype was counted a few times. The antigen is undetermined. The chain uses TRBV28 and TRBJ1-6, with a weak D call TRBD1 (6 bases). This clonotype was sampled from a man aged 45 to 75 who received an inactivated influenza vaccine. Source: PBMCs from blood, taken less than 22 months after vaccination. The CDR3 spells CASSYQQGYNSPLHF. The CDR3 DNA follows: TGTGCCAGCAGTTACCAACAGGGTTATAATTCACCCCTCCACTTT.